The 25 T cell receptor beta chains presented below share a single source sample, sequenced in a study of T cell responses to AZD1222 COVID-19 vaccine. The repertoire was sequenced with immunoSEQ multiplex PCR; TCRdb's copy has only in-frame clones and lacks some. This table has about 180,000 clones, approximately 91% appearing once. The input for sequencing was peripheral blood, taken on day 0 of AZD1222 vaccination. The receptors stem from an adult in good health.

The chain is built from TRBV6-6 and TRBJ2-2, with 12 bases aligning to TRBD2. Germline V gives CDR1 MNHNY, CDR2 SVGAGI (reference sequence). Trimming took 4 bases from V and 6 from J; bases not matched to a gene: 6. CDR3 length: 16 residues. This CDR3 reads CASSSPSGRAAGELFF. CDR3 nucleotide sequence: TGTGCCAGCAGTTCCCCTAGCGGGAGGGCCGCCGGGGAGCTGTTTTTT.

The chain has TRBV9 and TRBJ1-6; D remains unclear. Trimming removed 0 bases at V and 5 bases at J, with 12 bases between. The CDR3 totals 16 residues. Germline V gives CDR1 SGDLS, CDR2 YYNGEE. DNA for the CDR3: TGTGCCAGCAGCGTAGATATTTTAAGTGATAATTCACCCCTCCACTTT. This sequence encodes CASSVDILSDNSPLHF.

V is TRBV12-3 or TRBV12-4 and J is TRBJ1-1; D is ambiguous. CDR3 length: 12 residues. Trimming took off 6 bases at V and 2 bases at J, with 7 bases between the two ends. Written as DNA, the CDR3 is TGTGCCAGCAGCTCGAGTAACACTGAAGCTTTCTTT. This translates into CASSSSNTEAFF.

In DNA, the CDR3 is TGTGCCATCAGGGACAGGGGTTCCTACAATGAGCAGTTCTTC. Translating it yields CAIRDRGSYNEQFF. V and J are TRBV10-3 and TRBJ2-1, with 9 nucleotides matching TRBD1. The junction had 1 base not matched to a gene; V was cut back by 6 bases and J by 1 base. CDR1 and CDR2 from the germline V gene are ENHRY and SYGVKD. The CDR3 runs 14 residues.

This clone was seen only a few times. Within the sample, other DNA sequences also encode this same CDR3. This chain links TRBV12-3 or TRBV12-4 with TRBJ1-5; D is unclear. CDR3 size: 12 residues. Trimming removed 1 base at V and 4 bases at J, with 2 bases between. CDR3 residues: CASSLGNQPQHF. CDR3 bases: TGTGCCAGCAGTTTAGGAAATCAGCCCCAGCATTTT.

This chain joins TRBV2 and TRBJ2-1; 7 bases match TRBD2. This CDR3 comprises 14 residues. V gave up 7 bases and J gave up 4 bases; unmatched junction bases: 7. Per the germline V gene, CDR1 is SNHLY and CDR2 is FYNNEI. The CDR3 loop reads CASTSGMRYNEQFF. The CDR3, as DNA: TGTGCCAGCACCAGCGGGATGAGATACAATGAGCAGTTCTTC.

The V call is TRBV9, the J call TRBJ2-1; D perhaps matches TRBD1 (6 bases). The V end lost 4 bases, the J end lost 5 bases, and 19 bases lay between the germline ends. Germline V gives CDR1 SGDLS, CDR2 YYNGEE. The CDR3 length is 16 residues. The CDR3 reads CASSTGQIYSDNEQFF. The CDR3 nucleotides read TGTGCCAGCAGCACAGGACAGATATATAGTGACAATGAGCAGTTCTTC.

V usage is TRBV5-1 and J usage is TRBJ1-3, with D tentatively TRBD1 (5 bases). Looked up from germline, CDR1 is SGHRS and CDR2 is YFSETQ. This CDR3 contains 14 residues. V was pared by 4 bases and J by 2 bases, with 10 bases between. The CDR3: CASSRTTAGNTIYF. The CDR3 region has the DNA TGCGCCAGCAGCCGGACGACAGCTGGAAACACCATATATTTT.

This clone was seen just once. The genes are TRBV19 and TRBJ2-1; 8 nucleotides match TRBD2. The germline V gene encodes CDR1 LNHDA and CDR2 SQIVND (reference sequence). Losses at the gene ends were 1 base for V and 7 bases for J; bases not matched to a gene: 6. CDR3 length: 15 amino acids. This chain's CDR3 is CASSIVAGGTNEQFF. CDR3 coding DNA: TGTGCCAGTAGTATAGTTGCGGGAGGTACTAATGAGCAGTTCTTC.

Concerning this clone itself: Distinct nucleotide sequences in the sample also encode this CDR3. This chain uses TRBV6-2 or TRBV6-3 with TRBJ2-7; no definite D call. The CDR3 extends over 12 amino acids. Between the trimmed V and J ends, which lost 0 bases and 4 bases, there was a span of 4 bases. Germline V gene lookup returns CDR1 MNHEY and CDR2 SVGEGT. CDR3 in amino acids: CASSYSLYEQYF. The CDR3 DNA sequence: TGTGCCAGCAGTTACTCACTATACGAGCAGTACTTC.

About this clone: Other DNA variants within this sample encode the same CDR3. The V call is TRBV19, the J call TRBJ1-5, with D maybe TRBD1 (6 bases). Germline CDR1 and CDR2: LNHDA and SQIVND (reference sequence). The length of the CDR3 is 14 residues. V lost 3 bases and J lost 2, with 8 bases in between. The CDR3: CASSIRGGNQPQHF. The DNA of the CDR3 is TGTGCCAGTAGTATTAGGGGGGGCAATCAGCCCCAGCATTTT.

This clone was seen only a few times. The sample holds other DNA sequences that translate to the same CDR3. The CDR3 region is CSASRQSYGYTF. DNA of the CDR3: TGCAGTGCTAGTAGACAGTCCTATGGCTACACCTTC. This sequence joins TRBV20-1 and TRBJ1-2, with a weak D call TRBD1 (5 bases). Deletions cut 3 bases from V and 4 bases from J, with 9 bases between. CDR1 is DFQATT, CDR2 SNEGSKA, per germline (reference sequence). CDR3 length equals 12 residues.

The V gene is TRBV5-1, the J gene TRBJ1-4; TRBD1 aligns across 7 bases. The junction had 3 bases not matched to a gene; V was cut back by 4 bases and J by 6 bases. The CDR3 sequence is 13 residues long. Germline CDR1 and CDR2: SGHRS and YFSETQ. CDR3 sequence (DNA): TGCGCCAGCAGCACCCAGGGGGATGAAAAACTGTTTTTT. It encodes CASSTQGDEKLFF.

The V gene is TRBV7-7, the J gene TRBJ2-7, with TRBD2 as a possible D gene (5 bases). The CDR3 spans 18 residues. Trimming cost V 5 bases and J 3 bases, with 26 bases left between them. Germline V gives CDR1 SSHAT, CDR2 FNYEAQ (reference sequence). CDR3 nucleotide sequence: TGTGCCAGCAGCCAAACCCCACCACTGGACGGAGGAGACTACGAGCAGTACTTC. Its translation is CASSQTPPLDGGDYEQYF.

V gene TRBV6-5 combines with J gene TRBJ1-1; 7 positions agree with TRBD1. Germline-derived CDR1 and CDR2 are MNHEY and SVGAGI. The CDR3 runs to 14 residues. The V gene end was trimmed by 6 bases and the J gene end by 10 bases; junction bases not matched to a gene: 14. For the CDR3, the DNA is TGTGCCAGCAGCCTACAGGGGCGGATTGGAGCAGCTTTCTTT. Translated: CASSLQGRIGAAFF.

The rearrangement links TRBV5-4 to TRBJ2-7, with D perhaps matching TRBD1 (6 bases). V was shortened by 4 bases and J by 3 bases, with 8 bases between the two germline ends. Germline V CDR1 and CDR2: SGHNT, YYREEE (reference sequence). CDR3 length: 12 residues. In nucleotides, the CDR3 is TGTGCCAGCAGCGTGGACAGCTACGAGCAGTACTTC. Amino acid sequence: CASSVDSYEQYF.

The chain is built from TRBV6-6 and TRBJ1-5, with D perhaps TRBD1 (6 bases). CDR3 length: 15 amino acids. The germline V gene encodes CDR1 MNHNY and CDR2 SVGAGI (reference sequence). The ends were cut back, 2 bases at V and 1 base at J, with 9 bases in the middle. Written as DNA, the CDR3 is TGTGCCAGCAGTTACGAAGGGGGAAGCAATCAGCCCCAGCATTTT. Protein sequence: CASSYEGGSNQPQHF.

The chain joins TRBV3-1 (or the pseudogene TRBV3-2) to TRBJ2-5; D may be TRBD2 (5 bases). Trimming cost V 0 bases and J 5 bases, with 10 bases left between them. This CDR3 has 14 amino acids. Germline CDR1 LGHDT, CDR2 YNNKEL (reference sequence). The CDR3 region is CASSQDLAGETQYF. CDR3 DNA: TGTGCCAGCAGCCAAGACCTAGCCGGTGAGACCCAGTACTTC.

This rearrangement joins TRBV3-1 (or the pseudogene TRBV3-2) to TRBJ1-2, with 11 nucleotides matching TRBD1. Trimming cost V 4 bases and J 3 bases; bases outside gene matches: 4. From germline, CDR1 is LGHDT and CDR2 YNNKEL (reference sequence). The CDR3 spans 15 residues. The CDR3 coding sequence is TGTGCCAGCAGCCTTGGACAGGGGGCTGACTATGGCTACACCTTC. It translates to CASSLGQGADYGYTF.

V is TRBV28 and J is TRBJ1-1; D gene unclear. The CDR3 length is 15 residues. CDR1 MDHEN and CDR2 SYDVKM come from the germline V gene. Between the trimmed V and J ends, which lost 8 bases and 3 bases, there was a span of 19 bases. This CDR3 reads CASAWATSTDTEAFF. The CDR3 bases are TGTGCCAGCGCATGGGCGACCTCGACCGACACTGAAGCTTTCTTT.

This clone is a singleton in its sample. The chain has TRBV29-1 and TRBJ1-1; D may be TRBD1 (6 bases). CDR3 length: 15 residues. The germline V and J ends were trimmed by 6 bases and 2 bases, with 19 bases remaining between them. The germline gives CDR1 SQVTM, CDR2 ANQGSEA. CDR3 DNA: TGCAGCGTAGGACAGAGTGGATGGGGAAACACTGAAGCTTTCTTT. It is translated as CSVGQSGWGNTEAFF.

The CDR3 loop reads CASSPFQGANSPLHF. Here the CDR3 DNA reads TGTGCCAGCAGCCCTTTTCAGGGGGCTAATTCACCCCTCCACTTT. The J gene is TRBJ1-6, the V gene TRBV5-4; 8 positions match TRBD1. The length of the CDR3 is 15 residues. Germline lookup yields CDR1 SGHNT and CDR2 YYREEE (reference sequence). The ends lost 4 bases at V and 6 bases at J; junction bases unmatched: 6.

The V call is TRBV4-1, the J call TRBJ2-5; tentative D call: TRBD2 (5 bases). CDR3 length: 16 amino acids. The germline V gene encodes CDR1 MGHRA and CDR2 YSYEKL. Trimming took 0 bases from V and 2 from J, leaving 13 bases between them. The CDR3 DNA reads as TGCGCCAGCAGCCAAGATCTCTGGGGAGAGCAAGAGACCCAGTACTTC. Encoded protein: CASSQDLWGEQETQYF.

This clone was picked up one time. The chain links TRBV2 to TRBJ1-1, with D maybe TRBD1 (5 bases). The CDR3 has 15 residues. Germline loops: CDR1 SNHLY, CDR2 FYNNEI. V was clipped by 6 bases and J by 1 base, with 15 bases between them. CDR3 sequence (DNA): TGTGCCAGCAGCGATGGGGGATGGCGGAACACTGAAGCTTTCTTT. Its translation: CASSDGGWRNTEAFF.

The CDR3 loop reads CASSTHTDTQYF. As DNA, the CDR3 is TGTGCCAGCAGCACACATACGGATACGCAGTATTTT. V gene TRBV11-3 combines with J gene TRBJ2-3, with unresolved D. Germline CDR1 SGHNT, CDR2 YENEEA. The CDR3 totals 12 residues. V was cut by 5 bases and J by 6 bases, with 9 bases left in between.